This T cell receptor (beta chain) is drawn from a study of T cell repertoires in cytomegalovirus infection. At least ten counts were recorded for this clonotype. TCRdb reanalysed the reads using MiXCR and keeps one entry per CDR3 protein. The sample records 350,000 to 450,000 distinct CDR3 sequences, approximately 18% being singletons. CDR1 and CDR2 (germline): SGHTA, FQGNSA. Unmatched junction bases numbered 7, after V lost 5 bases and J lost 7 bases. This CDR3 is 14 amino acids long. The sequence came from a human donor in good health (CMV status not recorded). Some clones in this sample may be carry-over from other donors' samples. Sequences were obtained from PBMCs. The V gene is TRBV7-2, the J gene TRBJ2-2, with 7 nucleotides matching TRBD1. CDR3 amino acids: CASSPQGGSGELFF. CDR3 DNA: TGTGCCAGCAGCCCCCAAGGGGGCAGCGGGGAGCTGTTTTTT.